This is a list of T cell receptor beta chains from one sample in a study of T-cell memory formation after mild COVID-19. MiXCR was run by TCRdb on the 5' RACE reads, yielding one entry per CDR3 protein. The table has 350,000 to 500,000 distinct CDR3 sequences, about 20% seen once. Sequenced: PBMCs or a T cell subset sorted from them (not recorded which). These receptors all stem from an adult woman who had mild COVID-19 (a few samples of this study predate the infection). Cell type and time point are not known. CDR3s include the opening cysteine and the closing phenylalanine or tryptophan. A D gene is named only where the DNA matches it firmly. Clone size appears in some rows only: once, few, many, or a class for an expanded clone.

d_call j_call clone_size v_call cdr3_aa cdr3_nt
TRBD1 TRBJ2-7 NA TRBV6-1 CASSFWDRVYEQYF TGTGCCAGCAGTTTTTGGGACAGGGTCTACGAGCAGTACTTC
TRBD1 TRBJ1-4 few TRBV20-1 CSARVWTGGRLEEKLFF TGCAGTGCTAGAGTGTGGACAGGGGGTCGGTTAGAAGAAAAACTGTTTTTT
TRBD1 TRBJ1-1 NA TRBV6-5 CASRAGQGWETEAFF TGTGCCAGCAGGGCCGGACAGGGATGGGAAACTGAAGCTTTCTTT
NA TRBJ1-1 NA TRBV6-2/TRBV6-3 CASASGFGAFF TGTGCCAGCGCCTCGGGGTTTGGGGCTTTCTTT
TRBD2 TRBJ2-3 NA TRBV13 CASSYPRLASTDTQYF TGTGCCAGCAGCTACCCCCGACTAGCGAGCACAGATACGCAGTATTTT
NA TRBJ2-7 NA TRBV6-1 CASSDRVRDEQYF TGTGCCAGCAGTGACAGGGTACGGGACGAGCAGTACTTC
NA TRBJ1-6 NA TRBV5-6 CASRAGAYNSPLHF TGTGCCAGCAGGGCGGGGGCCTATAATTCACCCCTCCACTTT
TRBD1 TRBJ1-1 NA TRBV6-1 CASNHQGGTEAFF TGTGCCAGCAACCACCAGGGGGGCACTGAAGCTTTCTTT
TRBD1 TRBJ1-1 NA TRBV29-1 CSVRTGWGTEAFF TGCAGCGTCCGGACAGGGTGGGGCACTGAAGCTTTCTTT
TRBD1 TRBJ2-7 few TRBV18 CASSPPNKGTGGRTYEQYF TGTGCCAGCTCACCACCTAATAAGGGGACAGGGGGCAGGACCTACGAGCAGTACTTC